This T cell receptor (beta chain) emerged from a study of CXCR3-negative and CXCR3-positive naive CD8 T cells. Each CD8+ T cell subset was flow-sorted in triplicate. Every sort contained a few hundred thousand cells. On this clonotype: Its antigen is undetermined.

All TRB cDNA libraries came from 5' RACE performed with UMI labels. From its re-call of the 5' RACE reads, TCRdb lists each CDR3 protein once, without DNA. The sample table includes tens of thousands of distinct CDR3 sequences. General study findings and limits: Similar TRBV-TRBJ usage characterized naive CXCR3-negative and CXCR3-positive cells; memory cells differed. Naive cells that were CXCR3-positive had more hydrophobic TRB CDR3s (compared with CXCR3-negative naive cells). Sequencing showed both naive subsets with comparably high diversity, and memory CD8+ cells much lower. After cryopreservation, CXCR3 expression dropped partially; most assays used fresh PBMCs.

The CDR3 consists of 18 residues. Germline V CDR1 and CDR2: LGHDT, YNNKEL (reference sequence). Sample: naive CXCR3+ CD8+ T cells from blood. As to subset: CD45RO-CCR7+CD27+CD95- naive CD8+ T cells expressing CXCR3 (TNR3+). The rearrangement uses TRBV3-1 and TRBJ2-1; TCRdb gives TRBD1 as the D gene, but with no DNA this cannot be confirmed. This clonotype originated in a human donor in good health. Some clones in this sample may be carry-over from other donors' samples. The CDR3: CASSRDLSRGDSYNEQFF.